The rows below give T cell receptor beta chains drawn from one sample of a study of CD8 T cells in Susac syndrome. Using its own MiXCR run on the immunoSEQ multiplex PCR reads, TCRdb lists one record per CDR3 protein. This sample yields some 220,000 distinct CDR3 sequences, of which about 95% are seen a single time; 0.095% belongs to the top ten. Sequencing was performed on CD4+ T cells from PBMCs. The receptors stem from a human donor with multiple sclerosis. Each CDR3 is given with its conserved first and last residue. D genes are given only for firm matches.

v_gene | d_gene | CDR3aa
TRBV10-3 | TRBD2 | CAIRGAGIQETQYF
TRBV5-6 | . | CASSLVYSVGSINNEQFF
TRBV3-1 | . | CASSQGSTEAFF
TRBV7-2 | . | CASSFPTAPYGYTF
TRBV23-1 | . | CASSQFYRAHEQYF
TRBV5-4 | . | CASSGGTGRKPLMNTEAFF
TRBV27 | TRBD2 | CASSPPRTSATYEQYF
TRBV3-1 | TRBD2 | CASSQGGSGRGAVKFF
TRBV5-1 | . | CASSVTGSGYGYTF
TRBV30 | TRBD1 | CAWSVQGAYEQYF
TRBV20-1 | TRBD2 | CSARESPGGNEQFF
TRBV2 | TRBD1 | CASSEGGTGGAETQYF
TRBV20-1 | . | CSARVPGNEQYF
TRBV12-3/TRBV12-4 | TRBD1 | CASSPGQGDTGELFF
TRBV9 | TRBD2 | CASSVSGGSTDTQYF
TRBV6-2/TRBV6-3 | . | CASSNGPPLHF
TRBV20-1 | TRBD1 | CSATRGFFTDTQYF
TRBV12-3/TRBV12-4 | TRBD1 | CASSLGDRGYGYTF
TRBV20-1 | . | CSAKRTTDTQYF